This T cell receptor (beta chain) is drawn from a study of cytomegalovirus exposure and HLA in healthy donors. The study's findings and limits: Analysis was carried out at a later point, and it linked a missense DCLRE1C variant to TCR beta V- and J-gene trimming. What a later analysis showed was that several of the most significant clusters appeared linked to common viral pathogens. The study put about 180 TCR beta chains on its list as cytomegalovirus-associated. Per a prior analysis, the majority of TCR beta V segments were productive roughly 87% or roughly 30% of the time.

Points on this clone: Its target is unknown.

PCR primers comprised 60 Vbeta and 13 Jbeta primers. Only in-frame clones appear in the TCRdb table, and some are missing; sequencing was by immunoSEQ multiplex PCR. The data contain 130,000 or so clones, roughly four fifths of them singletons. The CDR3 totals 17 residues. J was trimmed by 6 bases and V by 4 bases; bases with no gene match: 12. Germline CDR1 SQVTM, CDR2 ANQGSEA. The sequenced sample was PBMCs. The chain is built from TRBV29-1 and TRBJ2-1, with TRBD2 matching 13 bases. The sequence was collected from a male donor in good health and CMV-seronegative. The CDR3 reads CSVGGLGLAGAGNEQFF. For the CDR3, the DNA is TGCAGCGTTGGGGGGCTCGGACTAGCGGGAGCAGGCAATGAGCAGTTCTTC.